This T cell receptor (beta chain) was found in a study of OX40 agonist ivuxolimab in advanced cancers. Study at large: Participants, around 80% male, averaged approximately 65 years of age, ranging from about 23 to 80. Study-level points and caveats: Some of the nonresponding patients also showed low levels of normalized T-cell clonal expansion.

Libraries were prepared by immunoSEQ multiplex PCR; TCRdb keeps only in-frame clonotypes and omits some of them. In the table there are roughly 65,000 clones, 88% of which are singletons. Details on this clone: Its antigen is undetermined. One junction end does not reproduce the germline sequence, and a read error may be involved.

Patients with a history of autoimmune disease or on systemic immunosuppression were excluded. This CDR3 is built from 18 residues. Germline V gene lookup returns CDR1 SSHAT and CDR2 FNYEAQ (reference sequence). The receptor was derived from an adult with an advanced solid tumor such as melanoma, head and neck, liver or kidney cancer. The starting material was CD4+ or CD8+ T cells sorted from blood, obtained in a trial of the OX40 agonist ivuxolimab. The chain employs TRBV7-7 and TRBJ2-1, with 8 bases matching TRBD2. CDR3 loop: CASSPGLVPRSSYNEQFF. As DNA, the CDR3 is TGTGCTAGCAGCCCGGGACTAGTCCCTAGGAGCTCCTACAATGAGCAGTTCTTC. Variable domain in full (rest from reference TRBV7-7 and TRBJ2-1): GAGVSQSPRYKVTKRGQDVTLRCDPISSHATLYWYQQALGQGPEFLTYFNYEAQPDKSGLPSDRFSAERPEGSISTLTIQRTEQRDSAMYRCASSPGLVPRSSYNEQFFGPGTRLTVL.